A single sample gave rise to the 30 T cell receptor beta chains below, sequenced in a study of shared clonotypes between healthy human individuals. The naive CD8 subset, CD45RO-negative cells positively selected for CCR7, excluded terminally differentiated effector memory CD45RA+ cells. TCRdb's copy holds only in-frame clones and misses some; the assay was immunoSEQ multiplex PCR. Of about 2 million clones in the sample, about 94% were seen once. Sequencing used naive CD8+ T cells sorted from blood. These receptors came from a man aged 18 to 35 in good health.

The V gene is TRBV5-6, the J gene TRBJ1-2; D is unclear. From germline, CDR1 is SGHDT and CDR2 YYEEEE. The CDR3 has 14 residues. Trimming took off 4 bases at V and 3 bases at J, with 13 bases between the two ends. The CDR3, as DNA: TGTGCCAGCAGCCCCTCTGATGGACACTATGGCTACACCTTC. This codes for CASSPSDGHYGYTF. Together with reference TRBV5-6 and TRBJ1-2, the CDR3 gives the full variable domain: DAGVTQSPTHLIKTRGQQVTLRCSPKSGHDTVSWYQQALGQGPQFIFQYYEEEERQRGNFPDRFSGHQFPNYSSELNVNALLLGDSALYLCASSPSDGHYGYTFGSGTRLTVV.

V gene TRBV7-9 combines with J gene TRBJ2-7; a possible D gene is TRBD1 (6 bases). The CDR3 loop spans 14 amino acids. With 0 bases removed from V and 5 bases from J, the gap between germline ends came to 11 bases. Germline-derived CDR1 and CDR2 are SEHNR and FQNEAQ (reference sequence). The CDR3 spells CASSLAQGDNEQYF. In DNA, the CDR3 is TGTGCCAGCAGCTTAGCACAGGGAGACAACGAGCAGTACTTC.

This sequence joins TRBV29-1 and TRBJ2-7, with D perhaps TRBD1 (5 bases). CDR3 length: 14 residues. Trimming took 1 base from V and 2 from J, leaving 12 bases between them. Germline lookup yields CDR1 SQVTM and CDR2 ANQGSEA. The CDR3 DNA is TGCAGCGTTGAAGGGATCGGACATACCTACGAGCAGTACTTC. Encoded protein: CSVEGIGHTYEQYF.

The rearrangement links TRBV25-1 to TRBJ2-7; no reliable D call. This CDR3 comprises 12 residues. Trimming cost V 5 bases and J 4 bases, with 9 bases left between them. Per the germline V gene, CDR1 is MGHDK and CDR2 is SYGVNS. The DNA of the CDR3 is TGTGCCAGCAGTAATACGATTTACGAGCAGTACTTC. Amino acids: CASSNTIYEQYF.

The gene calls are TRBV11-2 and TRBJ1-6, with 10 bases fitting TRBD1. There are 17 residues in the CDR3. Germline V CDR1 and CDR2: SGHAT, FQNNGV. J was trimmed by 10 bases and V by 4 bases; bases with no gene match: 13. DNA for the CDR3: TGTGCCAGCAGCTCCCCCTGGTCCGGGACAGGGGACTCACCCCTCCACTTT. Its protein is CASSSPWSGTGDSPLHF. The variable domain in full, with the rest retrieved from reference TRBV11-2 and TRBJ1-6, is EAGVAQSPRYKIIEKRQSVAFWCNPISGHATLYWYQQILGQGPKLLIQFQNNGVVDDSQLPKDRFSAERLKGVDSTLKIQPAKLEDSAVYLCASSSPWSGTGDSPLHFGNGTRLTVT.

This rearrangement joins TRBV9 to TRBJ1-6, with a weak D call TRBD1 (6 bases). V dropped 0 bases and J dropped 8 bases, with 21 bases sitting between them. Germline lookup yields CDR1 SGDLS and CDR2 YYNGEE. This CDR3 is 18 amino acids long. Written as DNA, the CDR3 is TGTGCCAGCAGCGTAGCTTCCCCGGTTAATGAGGGGGATTCACCCCTCCACTTT. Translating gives CASSVASPVNEGDSPLHF.

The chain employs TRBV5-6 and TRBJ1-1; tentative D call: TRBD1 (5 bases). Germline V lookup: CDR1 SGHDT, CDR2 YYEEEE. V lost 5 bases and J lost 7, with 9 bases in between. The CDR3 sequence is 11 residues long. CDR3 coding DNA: TGTGCCAGCAGGTGGGGCAATGAAGCTTTCTTT. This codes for CASRWGNEAFF.

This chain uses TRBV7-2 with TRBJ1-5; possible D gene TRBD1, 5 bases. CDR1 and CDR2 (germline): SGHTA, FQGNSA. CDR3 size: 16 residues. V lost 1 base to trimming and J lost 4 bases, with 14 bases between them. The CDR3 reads CASSLGIRGLNQPQHF. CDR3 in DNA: TGTGCCAGCAGCTTAGGCATTCGGGGGTTAAATCAGCCCCAGCATTTT.

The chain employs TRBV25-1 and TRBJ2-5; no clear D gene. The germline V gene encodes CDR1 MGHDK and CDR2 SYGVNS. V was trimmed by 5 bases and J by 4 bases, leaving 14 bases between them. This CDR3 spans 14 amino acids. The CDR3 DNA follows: TGTGCCAGCAGTCACCCCTATAGCCCAGAGACCCAGTACTTC. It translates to CASSHPYSPETQYF.

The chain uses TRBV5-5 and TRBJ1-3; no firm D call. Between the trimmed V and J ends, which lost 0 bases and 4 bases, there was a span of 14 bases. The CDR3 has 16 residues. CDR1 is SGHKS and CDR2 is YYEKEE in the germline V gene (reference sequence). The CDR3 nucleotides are TGTGCCAGCAGCTTGGTACCCGATAAGAGGGGAAACACCATATATTTT. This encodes CASSLVPDKRGNTIYF.

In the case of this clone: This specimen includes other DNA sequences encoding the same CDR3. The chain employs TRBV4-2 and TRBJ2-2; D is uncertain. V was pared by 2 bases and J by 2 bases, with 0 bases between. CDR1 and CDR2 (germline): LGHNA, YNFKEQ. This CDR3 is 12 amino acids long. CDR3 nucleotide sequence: TGTGCCAGCAGCCAAAACACCGGGGAGCTGTTTTTT. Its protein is CASSQNTGELFF.

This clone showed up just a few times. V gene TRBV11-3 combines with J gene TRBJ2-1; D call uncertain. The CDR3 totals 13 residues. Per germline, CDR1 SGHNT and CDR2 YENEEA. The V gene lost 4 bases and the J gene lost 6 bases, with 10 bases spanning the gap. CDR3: CASSSPQVNEQFF. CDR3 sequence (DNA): TGTGCCAGCAGCTCACCCCAGGTCAATGAGCAGTTCTTC.

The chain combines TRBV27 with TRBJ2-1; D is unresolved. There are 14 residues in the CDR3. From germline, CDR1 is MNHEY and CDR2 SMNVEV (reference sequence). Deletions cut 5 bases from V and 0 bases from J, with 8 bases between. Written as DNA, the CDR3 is TGTGCCAGCAGTCACTCCGGCTCCTACAATGAGCAGTTCTTC. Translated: CASSHSGSYNEQFF.

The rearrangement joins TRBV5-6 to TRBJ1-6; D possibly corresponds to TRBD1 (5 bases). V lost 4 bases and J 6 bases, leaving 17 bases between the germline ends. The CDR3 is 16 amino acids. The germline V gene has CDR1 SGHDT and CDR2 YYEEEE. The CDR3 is CASSEAIGVVNSPLHF. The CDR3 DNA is TGTGCCAGCAGCGAGGCTATAGGGGTCGTTAATTCACCCCTCCACTTT.

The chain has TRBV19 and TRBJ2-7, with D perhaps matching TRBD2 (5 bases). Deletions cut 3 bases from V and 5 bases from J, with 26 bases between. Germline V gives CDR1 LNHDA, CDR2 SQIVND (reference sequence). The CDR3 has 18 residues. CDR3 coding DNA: TGTGCCAGTAGTATTGGGCTAGCCCCCACTCCTTGGGTTCACGAGCAGTACTTC. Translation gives CASSIGLAPTPWVHEQYF.

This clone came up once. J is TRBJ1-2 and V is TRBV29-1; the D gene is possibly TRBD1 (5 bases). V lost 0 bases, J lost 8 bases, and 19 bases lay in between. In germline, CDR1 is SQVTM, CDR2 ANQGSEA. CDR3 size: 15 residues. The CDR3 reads CSVEDFRGPGRGYTF. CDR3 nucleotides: TGCAGCGTTGAAGATTTTCGGGGACCCGGGAGAGGCTACACCTTC.

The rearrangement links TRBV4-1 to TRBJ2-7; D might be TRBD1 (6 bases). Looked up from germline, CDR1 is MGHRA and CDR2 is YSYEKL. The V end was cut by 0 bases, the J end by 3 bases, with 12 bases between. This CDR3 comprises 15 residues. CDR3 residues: CASSQEALQGYEQYF. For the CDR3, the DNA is TGCGCCAGCAGCCAAGAGGCTCTACAGGGCTACGAGCAGTACTTC.

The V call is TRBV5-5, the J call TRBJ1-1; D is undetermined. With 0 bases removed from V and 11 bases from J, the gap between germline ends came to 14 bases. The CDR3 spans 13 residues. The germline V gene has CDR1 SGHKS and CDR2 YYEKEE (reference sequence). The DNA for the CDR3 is TGTGCCAGCAGCTTGGACCACCTTATGAGGGCTTTCTTT. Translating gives CASSLDHLMRAFF. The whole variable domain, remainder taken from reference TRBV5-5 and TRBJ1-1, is DAGVTQSPTHLIKTRGQQVTLRCSPISGHKSVSWYQQVLGQGPQFIFQYYEKEERGRGNFPDRFSARQFPNYSSELNVNALLLGDSALYLCASSLDHLMRAFFGQGTRLTVV.

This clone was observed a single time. The CDR3, as DNA: TGTGCCAGCACCATGGACCCCTACAATGAGCAGTTCTTC. Encoded protein: CASTMDPYNEQFF. The chain recombines TRBV27 with TRBJ2-1; unclear D gene. Trimming left V 7 bases short and J 2 bases short, with 9 bases between. This CDR3 spans 13 amino acids. Looked up from germline, CDR1 is MNHEY and CDR2 is SMNVEV (reference sequence).

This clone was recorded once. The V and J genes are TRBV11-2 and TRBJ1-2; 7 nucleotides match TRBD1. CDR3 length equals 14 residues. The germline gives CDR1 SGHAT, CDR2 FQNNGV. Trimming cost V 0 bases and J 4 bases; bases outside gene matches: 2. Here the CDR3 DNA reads TGTGCCAGCAGCTTAGAAACAGGGGCCTATGGCTACACCTTC. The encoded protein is CASSLETGAYGYTF.

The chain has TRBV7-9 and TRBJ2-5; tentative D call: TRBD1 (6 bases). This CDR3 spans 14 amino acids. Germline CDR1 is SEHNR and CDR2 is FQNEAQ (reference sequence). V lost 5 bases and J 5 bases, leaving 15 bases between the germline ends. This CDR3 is CASSAPQGWETQYF. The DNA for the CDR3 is TGTGCCAGCAGCGCCCCTCAGGGGTGGGAGACCCAGTACTTC.

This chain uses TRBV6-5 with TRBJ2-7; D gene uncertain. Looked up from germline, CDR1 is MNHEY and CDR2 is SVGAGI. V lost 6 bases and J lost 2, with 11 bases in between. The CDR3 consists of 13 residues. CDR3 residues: CASRLRLPYEQYF. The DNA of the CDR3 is TGTGCCAGCAGACTACGTCTCCCCTACGAGCAGTACTTC.

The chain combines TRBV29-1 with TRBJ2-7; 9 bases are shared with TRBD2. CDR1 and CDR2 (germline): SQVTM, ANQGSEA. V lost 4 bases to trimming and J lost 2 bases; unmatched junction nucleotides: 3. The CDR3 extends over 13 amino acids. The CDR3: CSVGTSDTYEQYF. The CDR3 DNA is TGCAGCGTTGGGACTAGCGACACCTACGAGCAGTACTTC.

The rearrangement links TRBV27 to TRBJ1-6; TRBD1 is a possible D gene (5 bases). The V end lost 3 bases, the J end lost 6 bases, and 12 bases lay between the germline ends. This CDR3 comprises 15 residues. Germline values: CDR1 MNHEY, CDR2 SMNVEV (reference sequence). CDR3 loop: CASSFFGAGNSPLHF. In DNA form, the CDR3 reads TGTGCCAGCAGTTTTTTTGGGGCGGGTAATTCACCCCTCCACTTT.

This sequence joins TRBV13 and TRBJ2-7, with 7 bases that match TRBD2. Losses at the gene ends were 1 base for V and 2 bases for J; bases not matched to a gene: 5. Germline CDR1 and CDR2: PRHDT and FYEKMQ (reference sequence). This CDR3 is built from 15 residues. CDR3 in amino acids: CASSLVGGIAYEQYF. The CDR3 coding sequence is TGTGCCAGCAGCTTAGTGGGAGGGATCGCCTACGAGCAGTACTTC.

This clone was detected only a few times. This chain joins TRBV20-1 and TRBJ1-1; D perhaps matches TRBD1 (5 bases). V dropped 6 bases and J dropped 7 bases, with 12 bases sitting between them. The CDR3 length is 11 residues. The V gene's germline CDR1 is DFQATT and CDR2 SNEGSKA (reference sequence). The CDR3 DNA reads TGCAGTGCACCCCGGGGGATTGAAGCTTTCTTT. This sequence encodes CSAPRGIEAFF.

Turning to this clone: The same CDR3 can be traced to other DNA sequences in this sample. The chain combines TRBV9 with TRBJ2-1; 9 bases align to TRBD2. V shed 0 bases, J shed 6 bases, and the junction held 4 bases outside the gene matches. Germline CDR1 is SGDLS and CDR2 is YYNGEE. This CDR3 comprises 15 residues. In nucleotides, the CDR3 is TGTGCCAGCAGCGTAGGTGCGGGAGGGTCCAATGAGCAGTTCTTC. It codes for CASSVGAGGSNEQFF.

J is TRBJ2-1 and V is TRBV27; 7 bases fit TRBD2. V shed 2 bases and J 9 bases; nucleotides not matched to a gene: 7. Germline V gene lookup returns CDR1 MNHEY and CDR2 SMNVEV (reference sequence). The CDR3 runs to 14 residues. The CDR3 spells CASSLEAGELEQFF. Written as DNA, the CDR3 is TGTGCCAGCAGTTTAGAGGCGGGGGAGCTTGAGCAGTTCTTC.

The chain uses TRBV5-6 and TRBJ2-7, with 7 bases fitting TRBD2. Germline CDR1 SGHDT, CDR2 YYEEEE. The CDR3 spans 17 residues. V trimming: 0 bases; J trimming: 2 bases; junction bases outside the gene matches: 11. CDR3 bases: TGTGCCAGCAGCTTGGCCCGAGCGGGATACGAAACCTACGAGCAGTACTTC. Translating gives CASSLARAGYETYEQYF.

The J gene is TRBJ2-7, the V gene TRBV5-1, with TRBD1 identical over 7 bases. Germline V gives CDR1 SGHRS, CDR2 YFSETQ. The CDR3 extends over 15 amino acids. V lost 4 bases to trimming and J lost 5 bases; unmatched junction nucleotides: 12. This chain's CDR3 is CASSLGAGGSDEQYF. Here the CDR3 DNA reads TGCGCCAGCAGCCTGGGGGCAGGGGGAAGCGACGAGCAGTACTTC.